Below are 22 T cell receptor beta chains sequenced from a single sample in a study of beta chain features in type 1 diabetes. Every bit of the isolated RNA underwent reverse transcription, so sequencing read expressed TCRB transcripts. The protocol was immunoSEQ multiplex PCR, while the TCRdb copy is restricted to in-frame clones and leaves out a portion. The table shows tens of thousands of clones, with around 60% occurring only once. Sequencing input: Tregs from blood. The origin of the receptors is a woman aged 25 to 45 in good health.

The chain couples TRBV5-1 to TRBJ2-5, with TRBD1 as a possible D gene (5 bases). Germline V lookup: CDR1 SGHRS, CDR2 YFSETQ. The CDR3 contains 14 residues. Trimming removed 5 bases from V and 0 bases from J, with 11 bases in between. CDR3 coding DNA: TGCGCCAGCAGACCCACAGGTGACCAAGAGACCCAGTACTTC. This translates into CASRPTGDQETQYF.

The rearrangement uses TRBV11-3 and TRBJ2-2, with a weak D call TRBD2 (5 bases). Looked up from germline, CDR1 is SGHNT and CDR2 is YENEEA. The CDR3 totals 15 residues. V dropped 1 base and J dropped 5 bases, with 11 bases sitting between them. The CDR3 reads CASSLGGGRTGELFF. Written as DNA, the CDR3 is TGTGCCAGCAGCTTAGGCGGAGGTCGGACCGGGGAGCTGTTTTTT.

This clone was recorded a few times. The chain couples TRBV7-3 to TRBJ2-3; 7 positions match TRBD2. The CDR3 consists of 14 residues. With 5 bases clipped from V and 0 bases from J, the junction kept 2 bases outside the gene matches. Germline CDR1 SGHTA, CDR2 FQGTGA. CDR3 coding DNA: TGTGCCAGCAGCGCGACTAGCAGCACAGATACGCAGTATTTT. Its protein product is CASSATSSTDTQYF.

This sequence joins TRBV4-3 and TRBJ2-2, with 11 bases fitting TRBD2. The CDR3 consists of 18 residues. Germline trimming cut 3 bases from V and 1 base from J; bases unmatched to any gene: 7. The germline CDR1 and CDR2 sequences are LGHNA and YSLEER. The CDR3 DNA follows: TGCGCCAGCAGCCATGTACTAGCGGGAGTAAAGAACACCGGGGAGCTGTTTTTT. Encoded protein: CASSHVLAGVKNTGELFF.

The V gene is TRBV7-9, the J gene TRBJ2-5; 10 positions match TRBD2. V dropped 1 base and J dropped 5; count of bases not matched to a gene: 13. The CDR3 consists of 18 residues. Germline CDR1 and CDR2: SEHNR and FQNEAQ (reference sequence). Here the CDR3 reads CASSLGTSGGQGLETQYF. As DNA, the CDR3 is TGTGCCAGCAGCTTAGGGACTAGCGGAGGTCAGGGTCTGGAGACCCAGTACTTC.

This clone turned up a few times. The chain uses TRBV28 and TRBJ2-1, with D uncertain. CDR1 is MDHEN, CDR2 SYDVKM, per germline. This CDR3 comprises 14 residues. V lost 3 bases and J 5 bases, leaving 11 bases between the germline ends. The CDR3 region is CASSFNRLNNEQFF. The CDR3 region has the DNA TGTGCCAGCAGTTTCAACAGATTAAACAATGAGCAGTTCTTC. Supplemented by reference TRBV28 and TRBJ2-1, the full variable domain reads DVKVTQSSRYLVKRTGEKVFLECVQDMDHENMFWYRQDPGLGLRLIYFSYDVKMKEKGDIPEGYSVSREKKERFSLILESASTNQTSMYLCASSFNRLNNEQFFGPGTRLTVL.

CDR3 amino acids: CASSYWTGNQPQHF. The CDR3 DNA follows: TGTGCCAGCAGTTACTGGACAGGGAATCAGCCCCAGCATTTT. The rearrangement joins TRBV6-6 to TRBJ1-5, with 8 bases matching TRBD1. Trimming removed 1 base from V and 4 bases from J; junction bases left unmatched: 0. The CDR3 is made up of 14 amino acids. Looked up from germline, CDR1 is MNHNY and CDR2 is SVGAGI (reference sequence).

V gene TRBV6-5 combines with J gene TRBJ2-2; 7 bases map to TRBD2. This CDR3 is 13 amino acids long. Unmatched junction bases numbered 3, after V lost 11 bases and J lost 0 bases. Germline CDR1 MNHEY, CDR2 SVGAGI. DNA of the CDR3: TGTGCCGCACGGGGGGCGAACACCGGGGAGCTGTTTTTT. Translating it yields CAARGANTGELFF.

V is TRBV4-2 and J is TRBJ2-7; TRBD2 matches 7 bases. Per germline, CDR1 LGHNA and CDR2 YNFKEQ. J gave up 3 bases and V 0 bases, and 5 bases lay outside the gene matches. The CDR3 sequence is 15 residues long. CDR3 bases: TGTGCCAGCAGCCAAGAAGTCTGGACTAGCTACGAGCAGTACTTC. This encodes CASSQEVWTSYEQYF.

This chain connects TRBV6-6 to TRBJ2-5, with 7 bases aligning to TRBD2. The CDR3 has 14 residues. Germline V gene sequence: CDR1 MNHNY, CDR2 SVGAGI (reference sequence). Losses at the gene ends were 6 bases for V and 4 bases for J; bases not matched to a gene: 8. DNA of the CDR3: TGTGCCAGCAGCCAGGGAGGACTAGGAGAGACCCAGTACTTC. Translated: CASSQGGLGETQYF.

The chain uses TRBV5-1 and TRBJ2-2; D is uncertain. CDR1 is SGHRS and CDR2 is YFSETQ in the germline V gene. V lost 4 bases and J lost 5, with 12 bases in between. The CDR3 extends over 14 amino acids. CDR3 protein: CASSPPVVTGELFF. The CDR3 DNA follows: TGCGCCAGCAGCCCTCCGGTGGTTACCGGGGAGCTGTTTTTT.

The gene calls are TRBV6-5 and TRBJ2-3, with 8 nucleotides matching TRBD2. The germline V gene encodes CDR1 MNHEY and CDR2 SVGAGI. This CDR3 contains 14 residues. V lost 7 bases to trimming and J lost 3 bases; unmatched junction nucleotides: 6. CDR3 in amino acids: CASTIAGTTDTQYF. In DNA, the CDR3 is TGTGCCAGCACCATAGCGGGAACGACAGATACGCAGTATTTT.

The chain combines TRBV7-8 with TRBJ1-4, with D tentatively TRBD1 (5 bases). The CDR3 is made up of 14 amino acids. The V gene's germline CDR1 is SGHVS and CDR2 FQNEAQ. V was shortened by 2 bases and J by 9 bases, with 13 bases between the two germline ends. The CDR3 DNA sequence: TGTGCCAGCAGCTTACCGCAGGGATTAAAAAAACTGTTTTTT. Translating it yields CASSLPQGLKKLFF. Using reference TRBV7-8 and TRBJ1-4 for the parts outside the CDR3, the full variable domain is GAGVSQSPRYKVAKRGQDVALRCDPISGHVSLFWYQQALGQGPEFLTYFQNEAQLDKSGLPSDRFFAERPEGSVSTLKIQRTQQEDSAVYLCASSLPQGLKKLFFGSGTQLSVL.

V and J are TRBV9 and TRBJ2-1; 8 bases line up with TRBD1. The germline gives CDR1 SGDLS, CDR2 YYNGEE. Unmatched junction bases numbered 6, after V lost 4 bases and J lost 3 bases. The CDR3 runs to 15 residues. CDR3: CASSPRGQDYNEQFF. As DNA, the CDR3 is TGTGCCAGCAGCCCCCGGGGACAGGACTACAATGAGCAGTTCTTC.

This sequence joins TRBV28 and TRBJ2-1; TRBD1 aligns across 8 bases. Germline-derived CDR1 and CDR2 are MDHEN and SYDVKM. V shed 6 bases and J 4 bases; nucleotides not matched to a gene: 8. The length of the CDR3 is 15 residues. Here the CDR3 reads CASSRSGTGYNEQFF. CDR3 coding DNA: TGTGCCAGCAGCCGATCCGGGACAGGTTACAATGAGCAGTTCTTC.

The chain combines TRBV2 with TRBJ2-5; TRBD1 aligns across 8 bases. Germline-derived CDR1 and CDR2 are SNHLY and FYNNEI. The trim removed 5 bases at V and 5 bases at J, leaving 7 bases unmatched. CDR3 length: 14 amino acids. The CDR3 nucleotides read TGTGCCAGCAGTCAGGGGGCTTCAGAGGAGACCCAGTACTTC. It translates to CASSQGASEETQYF. The variable domain in full, with the rest retrieved from reference TRBV2 and TRBJ2-5, is EPEVTQTPSHQVTQMGQEVILRCVPISNHLYFYWYRQILGQKVEFLVSFYNNEISEKSEIFDDQFSVERPDGSNFTLKIRSTKLEDSAMYFCASSQGASEETQYFGPGTRLLVL.

This chain connects TRBV18 to TRBJ2-3; D gene ambiguous. Trimming shortened V by 2 bases and J by 2 bases, and 5 bases separated the two germline ends. The CDR3 is 13 residues long. The germline V gene encodes CDR1 KGHSH and CDR2 LQKENI. The CDR3: CASSPTNTDTQYF. For the CDR3, the DNA is TGTGCCAGCTCACCAACTAACACAGATACGCAGTATTTT.

CDR3 nucleotide sequence: TGTGCCAGCAGCGTGGGGCTAGCGGGCAACTACAATGAGCAGTTCTTC. Translation: CASSVGLAGNYNEQFF. The chain combines TRBV9 with TRBJ2-1; 8 nucleotides match TRBD2. Germline CDR1 reads SGDLS; CDR2 reads YYNGEE. The V and J ends lost 2 bases and 3 bases, in that order; junction bases with no gene match: 7. The CDR3 has 16 residues.

The chain recombines TRBV4-3 with TRBJ2-5, with D possibly being TRBD2 (7 bases). Germline V gene data show CDR1 as LGHNA and CDR2 as YSLEER. This CDR3 spans 15 amino acids. Deletions cut 1 base from V and 4 bases from J, with 13 bases between. The CDR3 DNA is TGCGCCAGCAGCCAAGCGGGGGGAGGGGGAGAGACCCAGTACTTC. Protein product: CASSQAGGGGETQYF.

This clone was counted between two and nine times. The genes are TRBV5-1 and TRBJ2-1, with 8 bases identical to TRBD2. The CDR3 loop spans 15 amino acids. Germline V CDR1 and CDR2: SGHRS, YFSETQ. The ends lost 0 bases at V and 5 bases at J; junction bases unmatched: 4. Written as DNA, the CDR3 is TGCGCCAGCAGCTTGGCCGGGAGGGGTAACAATGAGCAGTTCTTC. Amino acid sequence: CASSLAGRGNNEQFF.

This clone occurred a few times. The chain has TRBV5-5 and TRBJ2-5; tentatively, D is TRBD2 (6 bases). The V gene's germline CDR1 is SGHKS and CDR2 YYEKEE (reference sequence). V was clipped by 2 bases and J by 3 bases, with 11 bases between them. The CDR3 contains 14 residues. Written as DNA, the CDR3 is TGTGCCAGCAGCTTTTTGGGGACTGAAGAGACCCAGTACTTC. This codes for CASSFLGTEETQYF.

J is TRBJ2-1 and V is TRBV5-1; 11 bases align to TRBD2. The junction had 6 bases not matched to a gene; V was cut back by 3 bases and J by 13 bases. CDR3 length equals 13 residues. CDR1 and CDR2 (germline): SGHRS, YFSETQ. The CDR3 nucleotides read TGCGCCAGCAGCTCGGGGACTAGCGGAGAACAGTTCTTC. Protein sequence: CASSSGTSGEQFF.